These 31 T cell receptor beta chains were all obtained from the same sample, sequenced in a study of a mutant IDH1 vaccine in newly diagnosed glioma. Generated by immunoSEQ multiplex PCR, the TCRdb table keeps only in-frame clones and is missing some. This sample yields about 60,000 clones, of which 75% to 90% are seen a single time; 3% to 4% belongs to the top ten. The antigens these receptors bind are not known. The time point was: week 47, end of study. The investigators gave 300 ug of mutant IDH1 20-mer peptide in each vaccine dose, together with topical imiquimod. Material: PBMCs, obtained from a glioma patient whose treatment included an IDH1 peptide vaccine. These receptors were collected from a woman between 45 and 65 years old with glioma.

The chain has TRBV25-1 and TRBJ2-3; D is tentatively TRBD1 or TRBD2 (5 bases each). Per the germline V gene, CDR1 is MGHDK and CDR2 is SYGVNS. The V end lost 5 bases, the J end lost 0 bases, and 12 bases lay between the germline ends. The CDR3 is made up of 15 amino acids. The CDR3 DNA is TGTGCCAGCAGTCCTTGGGACGGCAGCACAGATACGCAGTATTTT. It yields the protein CASSPWDGSTDTQYF.

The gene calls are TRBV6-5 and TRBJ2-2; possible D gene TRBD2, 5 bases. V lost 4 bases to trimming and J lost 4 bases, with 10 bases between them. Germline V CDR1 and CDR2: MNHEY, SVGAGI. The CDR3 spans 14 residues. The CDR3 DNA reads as TGTGCCAGCAGTTCCCCGGCGGGCACCGGGGAGCTGTTTTTT. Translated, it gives CASSSPAGTGELFF.

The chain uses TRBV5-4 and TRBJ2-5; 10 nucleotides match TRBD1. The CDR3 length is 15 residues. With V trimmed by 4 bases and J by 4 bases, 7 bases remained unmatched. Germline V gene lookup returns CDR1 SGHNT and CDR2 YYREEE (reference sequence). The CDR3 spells CASSRQDRGGETQYF. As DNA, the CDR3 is TGTGCCAGCAGCAGGCAGGACAGGGGGGGAGAGACCCAGTACTTC.

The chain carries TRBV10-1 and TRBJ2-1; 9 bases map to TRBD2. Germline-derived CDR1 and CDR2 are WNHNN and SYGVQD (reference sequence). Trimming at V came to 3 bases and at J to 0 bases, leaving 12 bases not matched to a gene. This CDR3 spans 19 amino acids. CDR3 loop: CASSERLASGASSYNEQFF. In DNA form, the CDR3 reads TGCGCCAGCAGTGAAAGACTCGCTAGCGGGGCGAGCTCCTACAATGAGCAGTTCTTC.

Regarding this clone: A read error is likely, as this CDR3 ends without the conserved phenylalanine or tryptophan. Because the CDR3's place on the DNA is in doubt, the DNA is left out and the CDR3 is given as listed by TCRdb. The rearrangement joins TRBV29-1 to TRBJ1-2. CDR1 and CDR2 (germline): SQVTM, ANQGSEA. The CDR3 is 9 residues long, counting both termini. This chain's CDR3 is CSVEDRVGS.

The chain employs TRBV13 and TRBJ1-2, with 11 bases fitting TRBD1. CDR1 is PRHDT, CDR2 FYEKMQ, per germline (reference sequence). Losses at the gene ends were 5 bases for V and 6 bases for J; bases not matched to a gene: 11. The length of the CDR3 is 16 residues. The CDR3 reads CASSHRGPGQGDGYTF. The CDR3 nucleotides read TGTGCCAGCAGCCATAGAGGACCGGGACAGGGGGATGGCTACACCTTC. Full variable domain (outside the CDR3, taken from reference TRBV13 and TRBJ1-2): AAGVIQSPRHLIKEKRETATLKCYPIPRHDTVYWYQQGPGQDPQFLISFYEKMQSDKGSIPDRFSAQQFSDYHSELNMSSLELGDSALYFCASSHRGPGQGDGYTFGSGTRLTVV.

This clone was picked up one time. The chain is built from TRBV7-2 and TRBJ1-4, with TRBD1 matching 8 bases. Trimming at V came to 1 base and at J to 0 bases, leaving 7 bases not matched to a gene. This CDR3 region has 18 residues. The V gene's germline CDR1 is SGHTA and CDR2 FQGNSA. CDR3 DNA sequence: TGTGCCAGCAGCTTAGTCGGGACAGGAGCAACAACTAATGAAAAACTGTTTTTT. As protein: CASSLVGTGATTNEKLFF. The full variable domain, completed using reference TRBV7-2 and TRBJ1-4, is GAGVSQSPSNKVTEKGKDVELRCDPISGHTALYWYRQSLGQGLEFLIYFQGNSAPDKSGLPSDRFSAERTGGSVSTLTIQRTQQEDSAVYLCASSLVGTGATTNEKLFFGSGTQLSVL.

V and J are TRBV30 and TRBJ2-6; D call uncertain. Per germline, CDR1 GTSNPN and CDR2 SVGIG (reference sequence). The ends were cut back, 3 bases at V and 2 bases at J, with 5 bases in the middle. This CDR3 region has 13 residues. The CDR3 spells CAWSQAGANVLTF. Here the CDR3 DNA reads TGTGCCTGGAGCCAGGCTGGGGCCAACGTCCTGACTTTC.

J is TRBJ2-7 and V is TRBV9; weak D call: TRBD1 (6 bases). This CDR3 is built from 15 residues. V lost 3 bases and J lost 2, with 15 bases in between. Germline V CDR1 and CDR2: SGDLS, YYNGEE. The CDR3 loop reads CASSARQERTYEQYF. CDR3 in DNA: TGTGCCAGCAGCGCTCGACAGGAGAGAACCTACGAGCAGTACTTC.

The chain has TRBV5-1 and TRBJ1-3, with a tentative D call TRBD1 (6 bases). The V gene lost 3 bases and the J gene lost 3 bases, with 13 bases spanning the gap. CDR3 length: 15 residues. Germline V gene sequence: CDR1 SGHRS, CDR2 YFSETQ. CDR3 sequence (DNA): TGCGCCAGCAGCTGGGGCAGGGGCGTTGGAAACACCATATATTTT. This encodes CASSWGRGVGNTIYF.

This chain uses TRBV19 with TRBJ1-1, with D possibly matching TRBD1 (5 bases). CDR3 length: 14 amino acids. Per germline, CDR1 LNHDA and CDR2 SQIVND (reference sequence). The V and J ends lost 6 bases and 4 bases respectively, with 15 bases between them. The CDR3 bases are TGTGCCAGTAGCCCGGGGGGGTTAGGCACTGAAGCTTTCTTT. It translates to CASSPGGLGTEAFF.

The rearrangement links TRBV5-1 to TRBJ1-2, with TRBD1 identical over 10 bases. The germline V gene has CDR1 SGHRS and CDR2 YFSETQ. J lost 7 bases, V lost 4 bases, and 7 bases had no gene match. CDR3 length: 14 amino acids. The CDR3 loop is CASSASGQGFGYTF. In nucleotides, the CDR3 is TGCGCCAGCAGCGCCTCGGGACAGGGGTTTGGCTACACCTTC.

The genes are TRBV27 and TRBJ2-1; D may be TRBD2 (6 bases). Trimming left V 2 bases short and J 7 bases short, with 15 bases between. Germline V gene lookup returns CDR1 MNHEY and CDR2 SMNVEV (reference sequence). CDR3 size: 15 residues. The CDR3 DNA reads TGTGCCAGCAGTTTAAATCCGGGACTTACAAATGAGCAGTTCTTC. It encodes CASSLNPGLTNEQFF.

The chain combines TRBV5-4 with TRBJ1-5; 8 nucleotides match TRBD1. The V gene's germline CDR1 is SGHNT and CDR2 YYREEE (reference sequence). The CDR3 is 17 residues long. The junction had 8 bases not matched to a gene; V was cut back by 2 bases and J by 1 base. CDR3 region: CASSFWTGRRSNQPQHF. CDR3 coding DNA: TGTGCCAGCAGCTTTTGGACAGGGCGAAGGAGCAATCAGCCCCAGCATTTT.

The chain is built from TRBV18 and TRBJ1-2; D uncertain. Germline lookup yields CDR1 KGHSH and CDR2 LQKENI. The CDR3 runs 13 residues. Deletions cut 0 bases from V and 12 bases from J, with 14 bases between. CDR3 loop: CASSPPLGGFHTF. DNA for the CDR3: TGTGCCAGCTCACCACCCCTCGGCGGGTTCCACACCTTC.

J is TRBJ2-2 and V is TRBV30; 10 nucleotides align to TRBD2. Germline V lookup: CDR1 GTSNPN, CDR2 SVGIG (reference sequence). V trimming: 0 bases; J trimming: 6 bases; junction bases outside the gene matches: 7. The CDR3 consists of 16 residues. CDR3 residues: CAWSVRAGGKSGELFF. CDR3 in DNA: TGTGCCTGGAGTGTCCGAGCGGGGGGGAAATCCGGGGAGCTGTTTTTT.

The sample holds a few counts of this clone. The CDR3 DNA reads as TGTGCCTCGGAGGGCGGACCTAGTTCACCCCTCCACTTT. Residues: CASEGGPSSPLHF. The J gene is TRBJ1-6, the V gene TRBV30; D is undetermined. From germline, CDR1 is GTSNPN and CDR2 SVGIG (reference sequence). Trimming took off 7 bases at V and 9 bases at J, with 16 bases between the two ends. This CDR3 spans 13 amino acids.

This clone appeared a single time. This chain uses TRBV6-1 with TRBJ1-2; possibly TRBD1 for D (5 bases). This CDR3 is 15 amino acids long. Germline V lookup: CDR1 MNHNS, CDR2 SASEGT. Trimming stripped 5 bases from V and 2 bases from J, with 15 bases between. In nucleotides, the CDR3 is TGTGCCAGCAGTCCTCTTGGGGCAGGGAACTATGGCTACACCTTC. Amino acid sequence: CASSPLGAGNYGYTF.

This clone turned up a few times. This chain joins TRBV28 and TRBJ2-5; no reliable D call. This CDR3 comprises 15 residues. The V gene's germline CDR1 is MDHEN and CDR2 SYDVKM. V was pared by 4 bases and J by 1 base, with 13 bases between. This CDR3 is CASSSPPGLQETQYF. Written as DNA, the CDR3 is TGTGCCAGCAGTTCACCTCCGGGCCTCCAAGAGACCCAGTACTTC.

The CDR3 nucleotides read TGTGCCAGCAGCCCCGGGGGGGCCCTTACCTCCTACGAGCAGTACTTC. Encoded protein: CASSPGGALTSYEQYF. The chain uses TRBV5-4 and TRBJ2-7; TRBD2 matches at 8 bases. The CDR3 sequence is 16 residues long. The V segment lost 4 bases and the J segment 0 bases; nucleotides outside the gene matches: 9. CDR1 and CDR2 (germline): SGHNT, YYREEE (reference sequence).

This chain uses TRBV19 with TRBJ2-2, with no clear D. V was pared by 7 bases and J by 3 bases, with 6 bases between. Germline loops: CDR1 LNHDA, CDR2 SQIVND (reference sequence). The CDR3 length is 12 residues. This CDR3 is CASNDYTGELFF. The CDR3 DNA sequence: TGTGCCAGTAACGACTACACCGGGGAGCTGTTTTTT.

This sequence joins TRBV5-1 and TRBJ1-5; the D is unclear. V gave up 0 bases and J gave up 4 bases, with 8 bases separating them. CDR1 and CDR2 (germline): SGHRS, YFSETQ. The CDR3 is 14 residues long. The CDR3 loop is CASSLVAGNQPQHF. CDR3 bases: TGCGCCAGCAGCTTGGTGGCAGGAAATCAGCCCCAGCATTTT.

Here the CDR3 reads CASFGRSGTDTQYF. The CDR3, as DNA: TGCGCCAGCTTCGGGAGGTCTGGCACAGATACGCAGTATTTT. This chain links TRBV5-1 with TRBJ2-3, with TRBD2 matching 7 bases. Germline CDR1 is SGHRS and CDR2 is YFSETQ. The CDR3 extends over 14 amino acids. V lost 7 bases to trimming and J lost 1 base; unmatched junction nucleotides: 6.

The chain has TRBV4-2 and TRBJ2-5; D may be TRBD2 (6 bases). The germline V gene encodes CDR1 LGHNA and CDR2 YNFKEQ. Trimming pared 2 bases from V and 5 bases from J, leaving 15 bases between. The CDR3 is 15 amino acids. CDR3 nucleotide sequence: TGTGCCAGCAGCCAACCGGGGACTCTACGGGAGACCCAGTACTTC. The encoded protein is CASSQPGTLRETQYF.

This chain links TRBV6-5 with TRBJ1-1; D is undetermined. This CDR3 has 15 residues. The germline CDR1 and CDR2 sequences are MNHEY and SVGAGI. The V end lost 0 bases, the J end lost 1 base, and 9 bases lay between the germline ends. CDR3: CASSYSRGGNTEAFF. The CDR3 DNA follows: TGTGCCAGCAGTTACTCAAGAGGCGGGAACACTGAAGCTTTCTTT.

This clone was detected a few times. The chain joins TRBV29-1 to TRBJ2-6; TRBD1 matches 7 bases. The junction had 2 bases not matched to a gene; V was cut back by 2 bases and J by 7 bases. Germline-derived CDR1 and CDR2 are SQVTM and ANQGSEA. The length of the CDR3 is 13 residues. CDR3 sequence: CSVETGAANVLTF. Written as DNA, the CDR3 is TGCAGCGTTGAAACAGGGGCTGCCAACGTCCTGACTTTC.

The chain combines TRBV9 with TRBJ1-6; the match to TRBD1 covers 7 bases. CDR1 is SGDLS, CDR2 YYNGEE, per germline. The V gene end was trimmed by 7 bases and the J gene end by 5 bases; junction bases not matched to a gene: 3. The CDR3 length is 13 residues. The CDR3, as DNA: TGTGCCAGCCAAGGACAGGATAATTCACCCCTCCACTTT. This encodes CASQGQDNSPLHF.

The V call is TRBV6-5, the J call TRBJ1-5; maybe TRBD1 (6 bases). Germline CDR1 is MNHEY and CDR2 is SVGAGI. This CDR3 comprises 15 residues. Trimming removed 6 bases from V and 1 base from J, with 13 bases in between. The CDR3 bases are TGTGCCAGCAGGCCCGTTCAGGGGAGCAATCAGCCCCAGCATTTT. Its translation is CASRPVQGSNQPQHF.

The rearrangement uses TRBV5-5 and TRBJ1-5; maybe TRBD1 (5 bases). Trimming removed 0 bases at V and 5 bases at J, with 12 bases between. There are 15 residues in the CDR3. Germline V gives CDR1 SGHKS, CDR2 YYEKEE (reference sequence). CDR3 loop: CASSLAGDGYQPQHF. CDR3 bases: TGTGCCAGCAGCTTGGCCGGGGACGGTTATCAGCCCCAGCATTTT.

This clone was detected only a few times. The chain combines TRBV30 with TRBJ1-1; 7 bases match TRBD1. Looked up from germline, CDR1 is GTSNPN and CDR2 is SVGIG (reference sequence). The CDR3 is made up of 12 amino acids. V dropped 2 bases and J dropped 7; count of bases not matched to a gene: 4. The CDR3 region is CAWSSGQLEAFF. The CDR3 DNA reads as TGTGCCTGGAGTTCGGGACAGCTTGAAGCTTTCTTT.

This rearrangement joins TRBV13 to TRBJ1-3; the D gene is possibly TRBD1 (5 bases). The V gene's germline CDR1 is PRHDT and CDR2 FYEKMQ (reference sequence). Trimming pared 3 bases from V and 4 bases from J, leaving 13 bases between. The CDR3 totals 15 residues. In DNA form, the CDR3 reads TGTGCCAGCAGCTTTCAAAGGGGCCCAGGAAACACCATATATTTT. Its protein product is CASSFQRGPGNTIYF.